Following are 8 T cell receptor beta chains from one sample sequenced in a study of cytomegalovirus exposure and HLA in healthy donors. A multiplex PCR was run with 60 Vbeta primers and 13 Jbeta primers. Assay: immunoSEQ multiplex PCR; the TCRdb copy retains only in-frame clones and omits some. The data show over 100,000 clones, 80% seen once. The sequencing sample was made of PBMCs. The receptors come from a man aged 30 to 45 in good health and CMV-seronegative.

The chain is built from TRBV5-5 and TRBJ2-5, with 7 bases identical to TRBD1. This CDR3 region has 14 residues. CDR1 and CDR2 from the germline V gene are SGHKS and YYEKEE (reference sequence). V shed 0 bases, J shed 5 bases, and the junction held 4 bases outside the gene matches. The CDR3 is CASSLEGARETQYF. The CDR3 region has the DNA TGTGCCAGCAGCTTGGAGGGGGCTCGGGAGACCCAGTACTTC.

This clone was picked up one time. This chain connects TRBV18 to TRBJ1-2, with D possibly being TRBD1 (6 bases). Germline values: CDR1 KGHSH, CDR2 LQKENI. The V and J ends lost 4 bases and 4 bases respectively, with 19 bases between them. The CDR3 is made up of 16 amino acids. CDR3 in amino acids: CASSLTTSGQVYGYTF. CDR3 DNA: TGTGCCAGCTCACTAACCACATCGGGACAAGTCTATGGCTACACCTTC. The full variable domain, in which reference TRBV18 and TRBJ1-2 provide the parts outside the CDR3, is NAGVMQNPRHLVRRRGQEARLRCSPMKGHSHVYWYRQLPEEGLKFMVYLQKENIIDESGMPKERFSAEFPKEGPSILRIQQVVRGDSAAYFCASSLTTSGQVYGYTFGSGTRLTVV.

The V call is TRBV5-1, the J call TRBJ1-4; D not certain. The CDR3 is 15 amino acids. Germline lookup yields CDR1 SGHRS and CDR2 YFSETQ. V was cut by 0 bases and J by 4 bases, with 10 bases left in between. The CDR3, as DNA: TGCGCCAGCAGCTTGGGGGCAGGTAGTAATGAAAAACTGTTTTTT. This translates into CASSLGAGSNEKLFF.

The chain recombines TRBV19 with TRBJ1-1; weak D call: TRBD1 (5 bases). CDR1 is LNHDA, CDR2 SQIVND, per germline (reference sequence). This CDR3 has 14 residues. With 5 bases removed from V and 2 bases from J, the gap between germline ends came to 12 bases. Here the CDR3 DNA reads TGTGCCAGTAGTTTTTGGGGCCGTAACACTGAAGCTTTCTTT. It yields the protein CASSFWGRNTEAFF.

This clone was counted a single time. This chain links TRBV5-4 with TRBJ2-7; 9 bases fit TRBD1. With V trimmed by 4 bases and J by 0 bases, 14 bases remained unmatched. The CDR3 extends over 18 amino acids. Germline loops: CDR1 SGHNT, CDR2 YYREEE (reference sequence). The CDR3 sequence is CASSTRPGTGSSSYEQYF. CDR3 nucleotide sequence: TGTGCCAGCAGCACACGTCCCGGGACAGGGTCAAGCTCCTACGAGCAGTACTTC.

This clone showed up just once. The J gene is TRBJ2-7, the V gene TRBV9; 7 nucleotides line up with TRBD1. The V gene's germline CDR1 is SGDLS and CDR2 YYNGEE. CDR3 length: 12 residues. Trimming at V came to 4 bases and at J to 5 bases, leaving 3 bases not matched to a gene. For the CDR3, the DNA is TGTGCCAGCAGCCTCCAGGGGGACGAGCAGTACTTC. It is translated as CASSLQGDEQYF.

This chain joins TRBV28 and TRBJ1-6, with D perhaps TRBD1 (5 bases). Trimming took off 2 bases at V and 7 bases at J, with 9 bases between the two ends. The CDR3 is 14 amino acids. The V gene's germline CDR1 is MDHEN and CDR2 SYDVKM. CDR3 nucleotide sequence: TGTGCCAGCAGTTTAAACAGGCTGAATTCACCCCTCCACTTT. This codes for CASSLNRLNSPLHF.

The chain uses TRBV11-3 and TRBJ1-1, with no clear D. The CDR3 consists of 13 residues. Germline CDR1 and CDR2: SGHNT and YENEEA. V was clipped by 4 bases and J by 1 base, with 7 bases between them. The CDR3 nucleotides read TGTGCCAGCAGCTGGGGAGGGAACACTGAAGCTTTCTTT. It specifies CASSWGGNTEAFF.